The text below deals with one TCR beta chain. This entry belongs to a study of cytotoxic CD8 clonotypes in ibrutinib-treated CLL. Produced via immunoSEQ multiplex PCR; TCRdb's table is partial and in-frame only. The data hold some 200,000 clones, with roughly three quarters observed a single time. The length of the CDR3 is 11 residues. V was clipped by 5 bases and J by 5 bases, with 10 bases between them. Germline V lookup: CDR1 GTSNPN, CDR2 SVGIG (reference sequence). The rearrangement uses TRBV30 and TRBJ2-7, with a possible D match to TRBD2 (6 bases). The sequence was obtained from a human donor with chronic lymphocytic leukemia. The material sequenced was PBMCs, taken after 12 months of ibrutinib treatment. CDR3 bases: TGTGCCTGGGGAGGGAACCACGAGCAGTACTTC. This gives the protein CAWGGNHEQYF.